The 5 T cell receptor beta chains below all came from one sample that was sequenced in a study of cytomegalovirus exposure and HLA in healthy donors. Researchers ran the PCR with 60 Vbeta and 13 Jbeta primers. Sequencing was performed with immunoSEQ multiplex PCR; in TCRdb, only in-frame clones are kept and a portion is missing. This table has roughly 100,000 clones, over 60% appearing once. Sample: PBMCs. These receptors all stem from a man in his thirties or forties in good health and CMV-seropositive.

The V call is TRBV5-8, the J call TRBJ2-1, with D perhaps TRBD2 (6 bases). The CDR3 consists of 13 residues. CDR1 and CDR2 from the germline V gene are SGHTS and YDEGEE. V lost 5 bases to trimming and J lost 4 bases, with 10 bases between them. CDR3 nucleotides: TGTGCCAGCAGGCCGGGACTGTACAATGAGCAGTTCTTC. Protein: CASRPGLYNEQFF. Combining the CDR3 with reference TRBV5-8 and TRBJ2-1 gives the whole variable domain EAGVTQSPTHLIKTRGQQATLRCSPISGHTSVYWYQQALGLGLQFLLWYDEGEERNRGNFPPRFSGRQFPNYSSELNVNALELEDSALYLCASRPGLYNEQFFGPGTRLTVL.

This clone was picked up a small number of times. This chain connects TRBV14 to TRBJ2-2; the match to TRBD1 covers 9 bases. Germline V gives CDR1 SGHDN, CDR2 FVKESK. The CDR3 has 16 amino acids. J lost 2 bases, V lost 4 bases, and 5 bases had no gene match. CDR3 in amino acids: CASSRTGAFNTGELFF. The CDR3 DNA reads as TGTGCCAGCAGCCGGACAGGGGCTTTTAACACCGGGGAGCTGTTTTTT.

The gene calls are TRBV28 and TRBJ1-5; 9 bases fit TRBD1. With 6 bases clipped from V and 6 bases from J, the junction kept 3 bases outside the gene matches. The CDR3 length is 13 residues. The germline V gene has CDR1 MDHEN and CDR2 SYDVKM. The CDR3 DNA follows: TGTGCCAGCAGGACAGGGGGATTTCAGCCCCAGCATTTT. Its translation is CASRTGGFQPQHF. Full variable domain (outside the CDR3, taken from reference TRBV28 and TRBJ1-5): DVKVTQSSRYLVKRTGEKVFLECVQDMDHENMFWYRQDPGLGLRLIYFSYDVKMKEKGDIPEGYSVSREKKERFSLILESASTNQTSMYLCASRTGGFQPQHFGDGTRLSIL.

This clone was recorded a few times. The chain carries TRBV5-6 and TRBJ2-4; D is possibly TRBD1 (7 bases). CDR3 size: 16 residues. V was shortened by 4 bases and J by 3 bases, with 17 bases between the two germline ends. The V gene's germline CDR1 is SGHDT and CDR2 YYEEEE. CDR3 sequence (DNA): TGTGCCAGCAGCCGGCGGGACAGCACCATCAAAAACATTCAGTACTTC. This codes for CASSRRDSTIKNIQYF.

This clone was detected once. The CDR3, as DNA: TGCGCCAGCAGCCGTGGCGGGAGAGGGGAGACCCAGTACTTC. Encoded protein: CASSRGGRGETQYF. The gene calls are TRBV4-3 and TRBJ2-5; TRBD2 matches 7 bases. V lost 4 bases to trimming and J lost 5 bases; unmatched junction nucleotides: 7. Germline V gives CDR1 LGHNA, CDR2 YSLEER. The CDR3 runs 14 residues.